The rows below give T cell receptor beta chains drawn from one sample of a study of CD8+ T cells in alopecia areata. Some clones are missing from TCRdb's copy, which holds only in-frame ones; the method was immunoSEQ multiplex PCR. The table lists 130,000 or so clones, approximately 60% of them singletons. Sequencing used CD4+ T cells sorted from blood, obtained at week 4, from a patient treated with tofacitinib. The receptors were sampled from a human donor with alopecia areata. Each CDR3 is given with its conserved first and last residue. The D gene is left open where the match is weak. The size field is filled for only some rows; it gives once, few, many or a size class.

D gene	V gene	J gene	CDR3 length	clone size	CDR3 DNA	CDR3 protein
.	TRBV7-3	TRBJ2-2	14	.	TGTGCCAGCAGCTTACAAGGAGCCACCGGGGAGCTGTTTTTT	CASSLQGATGELFF
.	TRBV4-1	TRBJ1-2	13	.	TGCGCCAGCAGCCAAGCGGCGGCCAAGAGCTACACCTTC	CASSQAAAKSYTF
.	TRBV30	TRBJ2-7	12	few	TGTGCCTGGAGTTCCGCTAGGGGCGAGCAGTACTTC	CAWSSARGEQYF
.	TRBV7-2	TRBJ2-1	17	.	TGTGCCAGCAGCTTACGGGGCGGGGGCTTAACCTACAATGAGCAGTTCTTC	CASSLRGGGLTYNEQFF
.	TRBV30	TRBJ2-4	11	few	TGTGCCTGGAGTACGGAAAACATTCAGTACTTC	CAWSTENIQYF
.	TRBV7-6	TRBJ1-1	15	.	TGTGCCAGCAGCCCCAACGTGGACAGCAACACTGAAGCTTTCTTT	CASSPNVDSNTEAFF
.	TRBV19	TRBJ1-1	13	.	TGTGCCAGTAGTAGGGACCAGCGGACTGAAGCTTTCTTT	CASSRDQRTEAFF
.	TRBV29-1	TRBJ2-7	11	few	TGCAGCGTTGACAGCTCCTACGAGCAGTACTTC	CSVDSSYEQYF
.	TRBV30	TRBJ2-2	14	.	TGTGCCTGGAGCGGGGGCCCGAACACCGGGGAGCTGTTTTTT	CAWSGGPNTGELFF
TRBD1	TRBV5-4	TRBJ2-5	15	.	TGTGCCAGCAGCGTCCGGACAGGGAAGCGAGAGACCCAGTACTTC	CASSVRTGKRETQYF
TRBD2	TRBV4-3	TRBJ2-7	13	.	TGCGCCAGCAGCCCCCGACTAGCGGACGAGCAGTACTTC	CASSPRLADEQYF
TRBD2	TRBV5-1	TRBJ2-5	15	.	TGCGCCAGCAGCTTGGAAGGGAGGGTCCAAGAGACCCAGTACTTC	CASSLEGRVQETQYF
.	TRBV2	TRBJ1-1	16	once	TGTGCCAGCAGTGAAGAGTTGGGGGCACGGGGCACTGAAGCTTTCTTT	CASSEELGARGTEAFF
.	TRBV6-5	TRBJ1-4	15	.	TGTGCCAGCAGTTCGATACGACAGCGTAATGAAAAACTGTTTTTT	CASSSIRQRNEKLFF
.	TRBV11-1	TRBJ2-7	11	.	TGTGCCAGCAGCGGTCCCGGACAGCAGTACTTC	CASSGPGQQYF
.	TRBV19	TRBJ1-5	14	.	TGTGCCAGTAGTAGGGGGCTGAGCAATCAGCCCCAGCATTTT	CASSRGLSNQPQHF
TRBD2	TRBV5-1	TRBJ2-1	18	.	TGCGCCAGCAGCTTAAGGACTAGCGGGATGAGCTCCTACAATGAGCAGTTCTTC	CASSLRTSGMSSYNEQFF
.	TRBV4-1	TRBJ2-5	14	.	TGCGCCAGCAGCCAAGATCACCTAGTGGAGACCCAGTACTTC	CASSQDHLVETQYF